The 3 T cell receptor beta chains in this list originate from one sample, sequenced in a study of OX40 agonist ivuxolimab in advanced cancers. Profiling relied on immunoSEQ multiplex PCR, and the TCRdb table lists in-frame clones only, not all of them. The sample yields tens of thousands of clones, 70% to 90% seen once. Sequencing was performed on CD4+ or CD8+ T cells sorted from blood, taken in a trial of the OX40 agonist ivuxolimab. Receptors originate from an adult with an advanced solid tumor such as melanoma, head and neck, liver or kidney cancer.

The chain has TRBV4-3 and TRBJ2-7; D is perhaps TRBD1 or TRBD2 (5 bases each). Germline-derived CDR1 and CDR2 are LGHNA and YSLEER. V dropped 3 bases and J dropped 3 bases, with 15 bases sitting between them. This CDR3 comprises 15 residues. The CDR3 protein is CASSQAGTSLYEQYF. The CDR3 nucleotides are TGCGCCAGCAGCCAGGCCGGGACCTCACTCTACGAGCAGTACTTC.

The CDR3 region has the DNA TGCGCCAGCAGCTTGAGAGGGGATTACGAGCAGTACTTC. Translating it yields CASSLRGDYEQYF. The gene calls are TRBV5-1 and TRBJ2-7; possibly TRBD1 or TRBD2 for D (5 bases each). The V end was cut by 1 base, the J end by 4 bases, with 9 bases between. The CDR3 totals 13 residues. Germline V lookup: CDR1 SGHRS, CDR2 YFSETQ.

The chain carries TRBV6-5 and TRBJ2-7, with TRBD1 identical over 9 bases. This CDR3 has 13 residues. The ends lost 4 bases at V and 5 bases at J; junction bases unmatched: 3. Germline V CDR1 and CDR2: MNHEY, SVGAGI. The CDR3 nucleotides read TGTGCCAGCAGTTGGACAGGGGCCCACGAGCAGTACTTC. It yields the protein CASSWTGAHEQYF.